A single sample gave rise to the 4 T cell receptor beta chains below, sequenced in a study of blood T cell repertoires in COVID-19. Assay: immunoSEQ multiplex PCR; the TCRdb copy retains only in-frame clones and omits some. The sample records around 290,000 clones, approximately 91% being singletons. Source material: PBMCs or T cells enriched from blood (not recorded which). The receptors stem from a woman between 25 and 40 years old who had recovered from COVID-19.

The chain carries TRBV6-2 or TRBV6-3 and TRBJ1-2; no clear D gene. The CDR3 is made up of 12 amino acids. The ends were cut back, 2 bases at V and 5 bases at J, with 6 bases in the middle. Per the germline V gene, CDR1 is MNHEY and CDR2 is SVGEGT. The CDR3 bases are TGTGCCAGCAGTTACCCGACATATGGCTACACCTTC. Translated: CASSYPTYGYTF.

V and J are TRBV12-3 or TRBV12-4 and TRBJ1-2; D gene ambiguous. Trimming cost V 6 bases and J 5 bases, with 10 bases left between them. The CDR3 is made up of 12 amino acids. DNA for the CDR3: TGTGCCAGCAGCCCGGAGATATATGGCTACACCTTC. Protein: CASSPEIYGYTF.

The genes are TRBV12-5 and TRBJ1-1; D remains ambiguous. Between the trimmed V and J ends, which lost 6 bases and 5 bases, there was a span of 13 bases. Germline lookup yields CDR1 LGHNT and CDR2 FRNRAP. The CDR3 totals 13 residues. The CDR3 DNA follows: TGTGCTAGTGGCCTAGAACCTAGGACTGAAGCTTTCTTT. It is translated as CASGLEPRTEAFF.

The chain uses TRBV29-1 and TRBJ2-2; D gene uncertain. The CDR3 contains 12 residues. The germline V and J ends were trimmed by 5 bases and 7 bases, with 11 bases remaining between them. Germline CDR1 reads SQVTM; CDR2 reads ANQGSEA. CDR3 sequence: CSVTQDVGELFF. The CDR3 coding sequence is TGCAGCGTTACCCAGGATGTCGGGGAGCTGTTTTTT.